Shown below are 5 T cell receptor beta chains from a single sample sequenced in a study of T cell responses to AZD1222 COVID-19 vaccine. Sequencing used immunoSEQ multiplex PCR; TCRdb keeps in-frame clones, though not all of them. The sample lists around 120,000 clones, around 84% seen once, with 7.7% in the top ten. This material consisted of peripheral blood, taken on day 0 of AZD1222 vaccination. Receptor source: an adult in good health.

The chain recombines TRBV4-2 with TRBJ2-2; 9 bases fit TRBD1. J lost 4 bases, V lost 0 bases, and 0 bases had no gene match. The CDR3 covers 15 residues. Germline loops: CDR1 LGHNA, CDR2 YNFKEQ. CDR3 nucleotides: TGTGCCAGCAGCCAAGAGGGACAGGGCACCGGGGAGCTGTTTTTT. Protein: CASSQEGQGTGELFF.

V usage is TRBV6-5 and J usage is TRBJ2-7; 11 bases are a match to TRBD1. Germline lookup yields CDR1 MNHEY and CDR2 SVGAGI. V lost 6 bases and J lost 2; bases outside the gene matches: 3. CDR3 size: 14 residues. The CDR3 sequence is CASRRDRGTYEQYF. The DNA for the CDR3 is TGTGCCAGCAGGAGGGACAGGGGGACCTACGAGCAGTACTTC.

The chain uses TRBV11-2 and TRBJ1-1; D not certain. CDR3 size: 13 residues. CDR1 and CDR2 from the germline V gene are SGHAT and FQNNGV. Trimming shortened V by 6 bases and J by 1 base, and 9 bases separated the two germline ends. The CDR3 DNA follows: TGTGCCAGCAGGTCGACTGCGAACACTGAAGCTTTCTTT. This translates into CASRSTANTEAFF.

The chain has TRBV9 and TRBJ2-3, with D perhaps TRBD1 or TRBD2 (6 bases each). CDR1 is SGDLS, CDR2 YYNGEE, per germline. Trimming removed 4 bases from V and 7 bases from J, with 16 bases in between. CDR3 length equals 14 residues. The CDR3 sequence is CASSPWGALNTQYF. Written as DNA, the CDR3 is TGTGCCAGCAGCCCGTGGGGGGCGCTGAATACGCAGTATTTT.

The chain has TRBV5-1 and TRBJ2-5; 13 nucleotides align to TRBD2. Germline assignment: CDR1 SGHRS and CDR2 YFSETQ. The V segment lost 3 bases and the J segment 4 bases; nucleotides outside the gene matches: 6. CDR3 length: 16 residues. The CDR3: CASSSTLAGGAETQYF. In DNA, the CDR3 is TGCGCCAGCAGCTCCACACTAGCGGGGGGGGCAGAGACCCAGTACTTC.